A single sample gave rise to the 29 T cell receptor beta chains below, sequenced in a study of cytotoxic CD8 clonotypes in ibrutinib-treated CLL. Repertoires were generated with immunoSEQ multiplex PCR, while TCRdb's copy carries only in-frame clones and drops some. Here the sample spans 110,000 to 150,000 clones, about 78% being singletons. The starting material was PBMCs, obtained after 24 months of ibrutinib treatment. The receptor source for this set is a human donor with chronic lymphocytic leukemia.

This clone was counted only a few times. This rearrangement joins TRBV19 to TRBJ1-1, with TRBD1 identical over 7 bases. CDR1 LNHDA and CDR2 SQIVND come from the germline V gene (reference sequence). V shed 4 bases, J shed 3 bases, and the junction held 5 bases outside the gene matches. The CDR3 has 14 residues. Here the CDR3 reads CASSTLDRDTEAFF. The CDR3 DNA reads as TGTGCCAGTAGTACGCTAGACAGGGACACTGAAGCTTTCTTT.

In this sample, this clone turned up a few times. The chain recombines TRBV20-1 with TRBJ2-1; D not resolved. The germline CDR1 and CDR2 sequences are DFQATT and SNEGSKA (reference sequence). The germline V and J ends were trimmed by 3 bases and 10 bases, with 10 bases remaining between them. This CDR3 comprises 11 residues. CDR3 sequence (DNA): TGCAGTGCTAGTGCGCTACTGGAGCAGTTCTTC. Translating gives CSASALLEQFF.

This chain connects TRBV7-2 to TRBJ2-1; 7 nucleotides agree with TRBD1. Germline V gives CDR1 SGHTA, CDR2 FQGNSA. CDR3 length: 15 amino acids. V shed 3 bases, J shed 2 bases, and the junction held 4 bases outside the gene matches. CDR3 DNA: TGTGCCAGCAGCTTCCACAGGGGTACCTACAATGAGCAGTTCTTC. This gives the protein CASSFHRGTYNEQFF.

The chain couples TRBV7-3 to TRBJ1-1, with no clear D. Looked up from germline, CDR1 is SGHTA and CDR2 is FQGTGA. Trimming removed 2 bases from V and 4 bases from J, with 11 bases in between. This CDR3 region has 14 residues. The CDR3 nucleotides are TGTGCCAGCAGCTTATCCTCGTGGGGCACTGAAGCTTTCTTT. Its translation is CASSLSSWGTEAFF. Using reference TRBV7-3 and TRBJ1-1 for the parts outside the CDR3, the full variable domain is GAGVSQTPSNKVTEKGKYVELRCDPISGHTALYWYRQSLGQGPEFLIYFQGTGAADDSGLPNDRFFAVRPEGSVSTLKIQRTERGDSAVYLCASSLSSWGTEAFFGQGTRLTVV.

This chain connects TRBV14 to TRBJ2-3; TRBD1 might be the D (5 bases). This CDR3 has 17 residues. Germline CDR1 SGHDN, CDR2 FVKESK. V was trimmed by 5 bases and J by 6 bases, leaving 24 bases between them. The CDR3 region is CASSWEGPTALGDTQYF. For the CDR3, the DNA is TGTGCCAGCAGCTGGGAAGGTCCGACAGCCCTGGGGGATACGCAGTATTTT.

CDR3 DNA: TGCGCCAGCAGCCCTGGACAGGGTTCTGGGGAGCTGTTTTTT. This translates into CASSPGQGSGELFF. V is TRBV5-1 and J is TRBJ2-2; 8 positions match TRBD1. The CDR3 covers 14 residues. Germline trimming cut 4 bases from V and 8 bases from J; bases unmatched to any gene: 7. CDR1 is SGHRS and CDR2 is YFSETQ in the germline V gene.

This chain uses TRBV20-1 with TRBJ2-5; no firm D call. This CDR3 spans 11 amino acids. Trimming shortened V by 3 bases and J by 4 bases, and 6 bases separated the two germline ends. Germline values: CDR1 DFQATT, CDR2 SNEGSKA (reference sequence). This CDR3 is CSARSLETQYF. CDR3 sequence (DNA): TGCAGTGCTAGGAGTCTAGAGACCCAGTACTTC.

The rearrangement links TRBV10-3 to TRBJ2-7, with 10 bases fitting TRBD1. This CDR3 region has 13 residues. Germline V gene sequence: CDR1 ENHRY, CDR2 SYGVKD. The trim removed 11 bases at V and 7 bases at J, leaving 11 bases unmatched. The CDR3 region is CAGRGQGSGEQYF. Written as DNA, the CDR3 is TGTGCCGGGAGGGGACAGGGGTCGGGGGAGCAGTACTTC.

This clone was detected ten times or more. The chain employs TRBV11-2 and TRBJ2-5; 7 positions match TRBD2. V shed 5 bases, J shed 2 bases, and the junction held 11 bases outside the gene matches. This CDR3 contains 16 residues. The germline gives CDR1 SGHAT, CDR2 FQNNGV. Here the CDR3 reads CASSQDPAGTQETQYF. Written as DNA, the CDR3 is TGTGCCAGCAGCCAAGACCCAGCGGGGACTCAAGAGACCCAGTACTTC.

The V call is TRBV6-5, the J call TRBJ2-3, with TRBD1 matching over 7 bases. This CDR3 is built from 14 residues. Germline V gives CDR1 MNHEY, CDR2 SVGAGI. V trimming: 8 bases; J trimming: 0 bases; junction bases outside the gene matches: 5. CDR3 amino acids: CASRTGESTDTQYF. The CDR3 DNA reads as TGTGCCAGCCGTACAGGGGAAAGCACAGATACGCAGTATTTT.

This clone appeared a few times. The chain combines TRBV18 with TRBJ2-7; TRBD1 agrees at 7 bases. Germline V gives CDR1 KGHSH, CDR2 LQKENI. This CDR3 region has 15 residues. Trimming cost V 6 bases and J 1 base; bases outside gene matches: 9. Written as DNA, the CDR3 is TGTGCCAGCTCCCCAGGGGGTTCCCGGTCCTACGAGCAGTACTTC. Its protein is CASSPGGSRSYEQYF.

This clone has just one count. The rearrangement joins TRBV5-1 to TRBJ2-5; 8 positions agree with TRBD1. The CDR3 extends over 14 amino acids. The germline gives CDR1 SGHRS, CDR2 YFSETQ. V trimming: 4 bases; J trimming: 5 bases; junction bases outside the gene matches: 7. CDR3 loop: CASSPTGERETQYF. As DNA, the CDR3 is TGCGCCAGCAGCCCGACAGGGGAACGGGAGACCCAGTACTTC.

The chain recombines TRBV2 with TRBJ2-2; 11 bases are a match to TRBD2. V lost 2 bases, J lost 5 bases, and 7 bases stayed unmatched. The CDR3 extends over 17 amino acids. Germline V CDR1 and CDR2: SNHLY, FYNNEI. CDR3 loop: CASSERASGGRTGELFF. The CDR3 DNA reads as TGTGCCAGCAGTGAAAGGGCTAGCGGGGGGAGGACCGGGGAGCTGTTTTTT.

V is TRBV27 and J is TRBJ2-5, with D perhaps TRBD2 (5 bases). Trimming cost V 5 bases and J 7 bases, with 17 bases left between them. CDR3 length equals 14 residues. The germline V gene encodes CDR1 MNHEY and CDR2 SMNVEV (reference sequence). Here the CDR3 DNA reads TGTGCCAGCAGTCCCGGACTGGCCCCCGTGACCCAGTACTTC. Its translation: CASSPGLAPVTQYF.

The CDR3: CASSRDRGHKGTQYF. CDR3 coding DNA: TGCGCCAGCAGCCGAGACAGGGGGCATAAGGGGACCCAGTACTTC. The genes are TRBV4-3 and TRBJ2-5; 10 nucleotides agree with TRBD1. The CDR3 is 15 residues long. Germline V gene lookup returns CDR1 LGHNA and CDR2 YSLEER. With 4 bases clipped from V and 7 bases from J, the junction kept 9 bases outside the gene matches.

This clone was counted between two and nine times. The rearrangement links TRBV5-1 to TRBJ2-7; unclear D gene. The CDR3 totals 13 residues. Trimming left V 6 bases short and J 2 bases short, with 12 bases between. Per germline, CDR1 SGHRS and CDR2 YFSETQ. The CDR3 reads CASNQGSTYEQYF. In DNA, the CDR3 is TGCGCCAGCAATCAAGGGTCAACCTACGAGCAGTACTTC. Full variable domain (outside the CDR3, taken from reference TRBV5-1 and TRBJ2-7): KAGVTQTPRYLIKTRGQQVTLSCSPISGHRSVSWYQQTPGQGLQFLFEYFSETQRNKGNFPGRFSGRQFSNSRSEMNVSTLELGDSALYLCASNQGSTYEQYFGPGTRLTVT.

CDR3 protein: CASSPGGGSSYEQYF. CDR3 nucleotide sequence: TGTGCCAGCAGTCCCGGGGGAGGGAGCTCCTACGAGCAGTACTTC. This chain joins TRBV7-3 and TRBJ2-7; 7 bases map to TRBD2. Germline V gene data show CDR1 as SGHTA and CDR2 as FQGTGA. This CDR3 contains 15 residues. The trim removed 6 bases at V and 0 bases at J, leaving 8 bases unmatched.

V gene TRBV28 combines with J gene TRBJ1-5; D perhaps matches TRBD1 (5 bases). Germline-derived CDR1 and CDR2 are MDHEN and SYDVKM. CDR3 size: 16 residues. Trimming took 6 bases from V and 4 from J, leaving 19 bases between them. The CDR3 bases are TGTGCCAGCAGCGGCGACGGGACGGACCTTAATCAGCCCCAGCATTTT. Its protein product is CASSGDGTDLNQPQHF.

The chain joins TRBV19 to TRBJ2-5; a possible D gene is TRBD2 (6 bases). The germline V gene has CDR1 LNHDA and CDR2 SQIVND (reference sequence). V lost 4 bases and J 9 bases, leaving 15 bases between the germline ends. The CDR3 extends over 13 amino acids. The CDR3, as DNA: TGTGCCAGTAGTAGAAACCAGGAGGGGTCCCAGTACTTC. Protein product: CASSRNQEGSQYF.

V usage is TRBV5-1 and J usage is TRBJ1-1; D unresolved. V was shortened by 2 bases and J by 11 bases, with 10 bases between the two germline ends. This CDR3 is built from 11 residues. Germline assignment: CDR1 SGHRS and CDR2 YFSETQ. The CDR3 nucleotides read TGCGCCAGCAGCTTAGGGCTTGCCGCTTTCTTT. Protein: CASSLGLAAFF. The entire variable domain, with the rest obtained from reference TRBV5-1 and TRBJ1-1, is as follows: KAGVTQTPRYLIKTRGQQVTLSCSPISGHRSVSWYQQTPGQGLQFLFEYFSETQRNKGNFPGRFSGRQFSNSRSEMNVSTLELGDSALYLCASSLGLAAFFGQGTRLTVV.

The CDR3 loop reads CASSEAGTGWDTQYF. The CDR3, as DNA: TGTGCCAGCAGTGAAGCGGGGACAGGGTGGGATACGCAGTATTTT. The chain links TRBV6-1 to TRBJ2-3; 9 nucleotides align to TRBD1. Trimming at V came to 0 bases and at J to 6 bases, leaving 4 bases not matched to a gene. The CDR3 consists of 15 residues. CDR1 is MNHNS and CDR2 is SASEGT in the germline V gene.

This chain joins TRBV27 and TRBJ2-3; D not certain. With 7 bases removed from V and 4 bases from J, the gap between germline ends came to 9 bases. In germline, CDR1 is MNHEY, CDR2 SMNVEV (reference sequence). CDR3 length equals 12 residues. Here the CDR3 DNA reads TGTGCCAGCACCTGGGGTCCAGATACGCAGTATTTT. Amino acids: CASTWGPDTQYF.

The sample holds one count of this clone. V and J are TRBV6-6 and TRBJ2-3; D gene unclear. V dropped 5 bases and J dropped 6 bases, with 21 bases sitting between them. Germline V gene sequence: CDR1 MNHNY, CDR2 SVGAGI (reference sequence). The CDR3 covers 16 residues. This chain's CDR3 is CASSKQTGPHLDTQYF. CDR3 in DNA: TGTGCCAGCAGTAAACAAACCGGGCCCCACCTGGATACGCAGTATTTT.

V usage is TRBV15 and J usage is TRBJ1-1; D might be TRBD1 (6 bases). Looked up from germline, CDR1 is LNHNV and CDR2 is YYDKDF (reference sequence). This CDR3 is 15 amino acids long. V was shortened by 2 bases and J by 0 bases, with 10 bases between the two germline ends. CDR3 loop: CATSRSTGMNTEAFF. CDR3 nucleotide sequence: TGTGCCACCAGCAGATCCACAGGGATGAACACTGAAGCTTTCTTT.

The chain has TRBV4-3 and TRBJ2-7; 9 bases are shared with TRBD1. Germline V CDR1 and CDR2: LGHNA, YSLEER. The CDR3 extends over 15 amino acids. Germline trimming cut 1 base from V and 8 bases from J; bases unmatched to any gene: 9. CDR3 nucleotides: TGCGCCAGCAGCCAAGGCACCCGGACAGGGGAGAAGCAGTACTTC. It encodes CASSQGTRTGEKQYF.

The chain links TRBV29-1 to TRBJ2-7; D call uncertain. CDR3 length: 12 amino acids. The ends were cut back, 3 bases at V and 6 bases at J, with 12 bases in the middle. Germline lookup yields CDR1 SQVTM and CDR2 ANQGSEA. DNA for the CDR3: TGCAGCGTTGAGGGCGGCAGGCGCGAGCAGTACTTC. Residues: CSVEGGRREQYF.

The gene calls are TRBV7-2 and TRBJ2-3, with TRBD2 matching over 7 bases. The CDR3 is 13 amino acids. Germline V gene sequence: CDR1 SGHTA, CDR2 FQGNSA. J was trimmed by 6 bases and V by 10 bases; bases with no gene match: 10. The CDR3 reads CATSGEGRDTQYF. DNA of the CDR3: TGTGCCACCTCCGGGGAGGGCCGTGATACGCAGTATTTT. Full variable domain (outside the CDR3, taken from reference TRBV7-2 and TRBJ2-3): GAGVSQSPSNKVTEKGKDVELRCDPISGHTALYWYRQSLGQGLEFLIYFQGNSAPDKSGLPSDRFSAERTGGSVSTLTIQRTQQEDSAVYLCATSGEGRDTQYFGPGTRLTVL.

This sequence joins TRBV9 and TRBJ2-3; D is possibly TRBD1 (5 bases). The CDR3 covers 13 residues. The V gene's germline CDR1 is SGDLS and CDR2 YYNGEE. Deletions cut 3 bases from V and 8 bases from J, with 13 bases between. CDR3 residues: CASSGGAQGTQYF. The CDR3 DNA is TGTGCCAGCAGCGGTGGGGCGCAGGGTACGCAGTATTTT.

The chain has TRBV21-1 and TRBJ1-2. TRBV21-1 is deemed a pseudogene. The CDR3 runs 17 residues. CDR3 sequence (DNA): TGTGCCAGCAGCAAAGCCGGGGAGGGGATCACTAACTATGGCTACACCTTC. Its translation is CASSKAGEGITNYGYTF.